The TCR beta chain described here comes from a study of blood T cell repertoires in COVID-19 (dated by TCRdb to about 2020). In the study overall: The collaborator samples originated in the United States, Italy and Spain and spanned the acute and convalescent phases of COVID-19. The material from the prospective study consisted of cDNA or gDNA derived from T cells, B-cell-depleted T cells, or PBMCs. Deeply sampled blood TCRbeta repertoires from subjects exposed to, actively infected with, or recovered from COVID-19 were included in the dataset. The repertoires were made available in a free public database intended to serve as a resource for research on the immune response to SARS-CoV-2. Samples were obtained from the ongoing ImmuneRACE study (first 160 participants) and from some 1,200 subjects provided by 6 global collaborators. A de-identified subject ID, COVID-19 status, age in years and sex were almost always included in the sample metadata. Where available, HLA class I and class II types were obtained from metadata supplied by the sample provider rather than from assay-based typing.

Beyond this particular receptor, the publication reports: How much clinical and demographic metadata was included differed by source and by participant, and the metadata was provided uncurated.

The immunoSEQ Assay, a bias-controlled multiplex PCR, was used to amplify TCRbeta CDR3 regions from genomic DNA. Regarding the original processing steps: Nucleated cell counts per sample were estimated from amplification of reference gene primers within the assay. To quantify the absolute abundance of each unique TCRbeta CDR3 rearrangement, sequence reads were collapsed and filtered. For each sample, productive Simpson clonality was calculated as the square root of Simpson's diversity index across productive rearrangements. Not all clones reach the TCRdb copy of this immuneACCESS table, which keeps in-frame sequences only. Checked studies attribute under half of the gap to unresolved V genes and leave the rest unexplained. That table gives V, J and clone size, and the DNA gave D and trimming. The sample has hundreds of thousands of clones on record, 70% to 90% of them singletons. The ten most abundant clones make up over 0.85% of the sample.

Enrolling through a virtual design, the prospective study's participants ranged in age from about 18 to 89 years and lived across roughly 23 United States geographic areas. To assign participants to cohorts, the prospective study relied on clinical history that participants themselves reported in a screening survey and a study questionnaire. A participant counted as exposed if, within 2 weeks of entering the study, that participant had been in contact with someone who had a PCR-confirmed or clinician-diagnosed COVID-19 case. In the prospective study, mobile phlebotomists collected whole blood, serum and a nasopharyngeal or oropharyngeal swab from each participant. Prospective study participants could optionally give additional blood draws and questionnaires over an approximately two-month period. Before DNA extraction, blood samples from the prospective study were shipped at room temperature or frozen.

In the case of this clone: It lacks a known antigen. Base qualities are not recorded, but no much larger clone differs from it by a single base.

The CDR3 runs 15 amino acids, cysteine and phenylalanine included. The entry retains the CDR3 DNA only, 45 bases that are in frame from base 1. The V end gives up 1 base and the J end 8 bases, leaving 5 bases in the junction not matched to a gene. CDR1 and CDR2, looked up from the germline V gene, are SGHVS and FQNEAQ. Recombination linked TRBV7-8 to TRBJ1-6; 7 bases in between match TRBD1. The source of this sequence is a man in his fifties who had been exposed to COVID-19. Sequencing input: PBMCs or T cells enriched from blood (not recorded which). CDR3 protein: CASSLVQGHHSPLHF. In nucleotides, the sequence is TGTGCCAGCAGCTTAGTACAGGGGCACCATTCACCCCTCCACTTT.